The T cell receptor beta chain under discussion was sequenced for a study of cytomegalovirus exposure and HLA in healthy donors. Of note for this clone: Its antigen remains unknown.

TCRdb's table, derived via immunoSEQ multiplex PCR, lists solely in-frame clones and lacks some. The data show some 150,000 clones, roughly nine tenths seen once. Study conclusions and caveats: In vitro testing confirmed three CMV-associated chains as specific for CMV antigens. Most sequenced TCRs were rare (though some public TCRs occurred in many donors). Both high specificity and high sensitivity reportedly marked the classifier's diagnosis of cytomegalovirus status.

Germline V gene lookup returns CDR1 LGHNA and CDR2 YSLEER. V dropped 1 base and J dropped 3; count of bases not matched to a gene: 2. The CDR3 runs to 14 residues. Sequenced input: PBMCs. This receptor was obtained from a young woman in good health and CMV-seropositive. The chain combines TRBV4-3 with TRBJ2-7; 8 bases line up with TRBD2. The CDR3 nucleotides are TGCGCCAGCAGCCAAGGACGGGGGGGCTACGAGCAGTACTTC. This translates into CASSQGRGGYEQYF.